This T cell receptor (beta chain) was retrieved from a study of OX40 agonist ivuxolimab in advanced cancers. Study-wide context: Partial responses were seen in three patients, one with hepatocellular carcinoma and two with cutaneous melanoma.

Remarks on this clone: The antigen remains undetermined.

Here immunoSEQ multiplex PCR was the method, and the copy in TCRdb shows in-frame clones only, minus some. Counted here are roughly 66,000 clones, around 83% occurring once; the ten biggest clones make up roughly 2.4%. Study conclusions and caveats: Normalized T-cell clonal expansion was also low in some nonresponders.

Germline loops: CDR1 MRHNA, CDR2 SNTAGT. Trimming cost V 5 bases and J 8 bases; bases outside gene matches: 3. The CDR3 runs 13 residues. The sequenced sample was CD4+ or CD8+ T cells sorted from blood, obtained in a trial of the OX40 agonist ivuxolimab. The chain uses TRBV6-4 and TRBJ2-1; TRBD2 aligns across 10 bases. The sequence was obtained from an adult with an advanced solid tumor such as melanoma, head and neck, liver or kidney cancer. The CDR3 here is CASSPSGSYEQFF. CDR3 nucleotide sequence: TGTGCCAGCAGTCCTAGCGGGAGCTATGAGCAGTTCTTC.